These 27 T cell receptor beta chains were sequenced from one sample in a study of Graves' ophthalmopathy and Graves' hyperthyroidism. From RNA, the CDR3 regions of TCR beta chains were amplified and sequenced. First-round RT-PCR with HTBI primers preceded a second-round multiplex PCR. TCRdb independently ran MiXCR on the multiplex PCR reads; one entry per CDR3 protein. Counted here are roughly 14,000 distinct CDR3 sequences, roughly 50% occurring once; the ten biggest clones make up around 50%. The sequenced material came from peripheral blood. The source of these receptors is a young woman with Graves' ophthalmopathy.

V usage is TRBV9 and J usage is TRBJ2-7; weak D call: TRBD1 (5 bases). V was trimmed by 0 bases and J by 4 bases, leaving 11 bases between them. CDR3 length: 14 residues. Germline values: CDR1 SGDLS, CDR2 YYNGEE. The CDR3 DNA reads TGTGCCAGCAGCGTAGAGACAGCCGGGTACGAGCAGTACTTC. Amino acids: CASSVETAGYEQYF.

V and J are TRBV7-9 and TRBJ1-2; a weak D match, TRBD1 (6 bases). Germline V gives CDR1 SEHNR, CDR2 FQNEAQ (reference sequence). Trimming stripped 1 base from V and 2 bases from J, with 20 bases between. CDR3 length: 18 residues. The DNA for the CDR3 is TGTGCCAGCAGCTTAGGGTGGGCACAGGGAACTCCGAACTATGGCTACACCTTC. Protein: CASSLGWAQGTPNYGYTF.

On this clonotype itself: Mismatch with germline at one junction end may stem from a read error. The V call is TRBV20-1, the J call TRBJ1-1; D call uncertain. Germline V gene data show CDR1 as DFQATT and CDR2 as SNEGSKA (reference sequence). This CDR3 is built from 11 residues. In DNA form, the CDR3 reads TGCGGTGCTAGATCTCCCACTGAAGCTTTCTTT. The encoded protein is CGARSPTEAFF.

On this clonotype itself: The germline gene is not matched at one end of the junction; a read error may be the cause. This chain links TRBV2 with TRBJ1-5; a possible D gene is TRBD1 (6 bases). CDR1 SNHLY and CDR2 FYNNEI come from the germline V gene. The CDR3 sequence is 15 residues long. The CDR3 region is CASSDLGASSQPQHF. The CDR3 DNA is TGTGCCAGCAGTGATTTGGGGGCAAGCAGTCAGCCCCAGCATTTT.

CDR3 sequence reads: CASSREAEQYF. CDR3 sequence (DNA): TGTGCCAGCAGTAGGGAGGCCGAGCAGTACTTC. J is TRBJ2-7 and V is TRBV6-6; weak D call: TRBD2 (6 bases). CDR1 is MNHNY, CDR2 SVGAGI, per germline (reference sequence). The CDR3 length is 11 residues. V lost 5 bases to trimming and J lost 6 bases, with 8 bases between them.

This clonotype has at least ten counts. This chain joins TRBV2 and TRBJ2-1, with D uncertain. CDR1 SNHLY and CDR2 FYNNEI come from the germline V gene. With 6 bases removed from V and 11 bases from J, the gap between germline ends came to 5 bases. The CDR3 extends over 9 amino acids. The CDR3: CASSSKQFF. CDR3 DNA sequence: TGTGCCAGCAGCTCAAAGCAGTTCTTC. The variable domain in full, completed from reference TRBV2 and TRBJ2-1, reads EPEVTQTPSHQVTQMGQEVILRCVPISNHLYFYWYRQILGQKVEFLVSFYNNEISEKSEIFDDQFSVERPDGSNFTLKIRSTKLEDSAMYFCASSSKQFFGPGTRLTVL.

Comment on this clonotype: At one boundary the junction diverges from the germline segment, which might be a read error. This chain links TRBV10-3 with TRBJ2-7; TRBD2 agrees at 7 bases. Germline-derived CDR1 and CDR2 are ENHRY and SYGVKD. This CDR3 is 14 amino acids long. The chain's CDR3 is CASSYQGLGLEQYF. DNA for the CDR3: TGTGCCAGCAGTTACCAAGGACTAGGCCTCGAGCAGTACTTC.

Judged by abundance, this clonotype is medium-sized (0.01 to 0.1%). The chain employs TRBV20-1 and TRBJ1-1; the D gene is possibly TRBD1 (6 bases). The CDR3 extends over 13 amino acids. V lost 1 base to trimming and J lost 6 bases, with 12 bases between them. Germline V CDR1 and CDR2: DFQATT, SNEGSKA (reference sequence). The DNA of the CDR3 is TGCAGTGCTAGAGGGGGGGGCGACGCTGAAGCTTTCTTT. Amino acid sequence: CSARGGGDAEAFF.

This rearrangement joins TRBV5-4 to TRBJ2-7; 13 bases map to TRBD2. The CDR3 is made up of 14 amino acids. CDR1 is SGHNT, CDR2 YYREEE, per germline (reference sequence). V shed 2 bases, J shed 6 bases, and the junction held 2 bases outside the gene matches. In DNA, the CDR3 is TGTGCCAGCAGCTTTCGACTAGCGGGAGGCGAGCAGTACTTC. Translated, it gives CASSFRLAGGEQYF.

This chain joins TRBV13 and TRBJ2-6, with TRBD1 matching 8 bases. The CDR3 totals 16 residues. Trimming cost V 8 bases and J 4 bases; bases outside gene matches: 10. Germline V gene data show CDR1 as PRHDT and CDR2 as FYEKMQ (reference sequence). The CDR3 spells CASPLWTGSGANVLTF. CDR3 sequence (DNA): TGTGCCAGCCCCCTCTGGACAGGGTCAGGGGCCAACGTCCTGACTTTC.

Relative to its sample, this clonotype is medium-sized. This chain connects TRBV15 to TRBJ2-3; D may match TRBD1 or TRBD2 (5 bases each). The CDR3 is 15 residues long. V was pared by 6 bases and J by 7 bases, with 20 bases between. Germline values: CDR1 LNHNV, CDR2 YYDKDF (reference sequence). Written as DNA, the CDR3 is TGTGCCACCAGTCCCGATCGGGGCTTCATAAATACGCAGTATTTT. Encoded protein: CATSPDRGFINTQYF.

The chain combines TRBV7-2 with TRBJ2-1; 11 bases align to TRBD2. CDR1 and CDR2 from the germline V gene are SGHTA and FQGNSA. The V and J ends lost 1 base and 5 bases, in that order; junction bases with no gene match: 10. The CDR3 totals 18 residues. CDR3 sequence (DNA): TGTGCCAGCAGCTTAGTAGAACTAGCGGGAGTGGGTAACAATGAGCAGTTCTTC. Protein product: CASSLVELAGVGNNEQFF.

This chain connects TRBV7-3 to TRBJ2-5, with TRBD2 matching 8 bases. The V segment lost 0 bases and the J segment 7 bases; nucleotides outside the gene matches: 7. CDR3 length: 15 amino acids. Germline CDR1 is SGHTA and CDR2 is FQGTGA. The DNA for the CDR3 is TGTGCCAGCAGCTTAACGCTGAGCGGGAGAGGGACCCAGTACTTC. Translating gives CASSLTLSGRGTQYF.

This chain links TRBV5-8 with TRBJ2-1, with 9 bases that match TRBD2. Trimming took 2 bases from V and 9 from J; bases not matched to a gene: 6. CDR3 length equals 14 residues. The V gene's germline CDR1 is SGHTS and CDR2 YDEGEE. Here the CDR3 reads CASSFWRGGREQFF. The CDR3 region has the DNA TGTGCCAGCAGCTTTTGGCGGGGGGGGCGTGAGCAGTTCTTC.

The chain carries TRBV6-5 and TRBJ2-7; no definite D call. V was trimmed by 2 bases and J by 3 bases, leaving 5 bases between them. CDR1 and CDR2 from the germline V gene are MNHEY and SVGAGI. CDR3 length equals 12 residues. The CDR3 region has the DNA TGTGCCAGCAGTTACGATTTCTACGAGCAGTACTTC. It translates to CASSYDFYEQYF.

This chain uses TRBV20-1 with TRBJ2-5; tentative D call: TRBD1 (6 bases). The V gene lost 7 bases and the J gene lost 5 bases, with 8 bases spanning the gap. The CDR3 is 10 residues long. CDR1 DFQATT and CDR2 SNEGSKA come from the germline V gene (reference sequence). CDR3 nucleotides: TGCAGTGGGGGGCCTGAGACCCAGTACTTC. Translation gives CSGGPETQYF.

The chain uses TRBV12-3 or TRBV12-4 and TRBJ1-2; 10 positions agree with TRBD1. The CDR3 covers 13 residues. J lost 7 bases, V lost 5 bases, and 4 bases had no gene match. The CDR3 is CASSGTGESGYTF. In DNA, the CDR3 is TGTGCCAGCAGTGGGACAGGGGAGAGTGGCTACACCTTC.

This clonotype was seen a few times. The gene calls are TRBV20-1 and TRBJ2-1; D may be TRBD1 (6 bases). There are 13 residues in the CDR3. V was shortened by 8 bases and J by 4 bases, with 15 bases between the two germline ends. Germline assignment: CDR1 DFQATT and CDR2 SNEGSKA (reference sequence). The CDR3 region is CSLLGQGYNEQFF. For the CDR3, the DNA is TGCAGTTTGTTGGGGCAGGGGTACAATGAGCAGTTCTTC.

Judged by abundance, this clonotype is medium-sized. This chain joins TRBV7-3 and TRBJ1-1; TRBD1 matches at 10 bases. V was pared by 2 bases and J by 5 bases, with 11 bases of the junction left unmatched. The CDR3 runs to 17 residues. Germline CDR1 SGHTA, CDR2 FQGTGA. The CDR3 DNA reads TGTGCCAGCAGCTTAGGTGGGACAGGGGCTTTTGCGACTGAAGCTTTCTTT. As protein: CASSLGGTGAFATEAFF.

The CDR3 nucleotides read TGCAGTGCTAGGGGGTCTAGCGGGAGTAGCACAGATACGCAGTATTTT. Translation: CSARGSSGSSTDTQYF. The chain links TRBV20-1 to TRBJ2-3; TRBD2 matches 10 bases. With 3 bases clipped from V and 0 bases from J, the junction kept 6 bases outside the gene matches. This CDR3 is built from 16 residues. CDR1 and CDR2 from the germline V gene are DFQATT and SNEGSKA (reference sequence).

The rearrangement joins TRBV10-2 to TRBJ1-1; D call uncertain. The V gene lost 3 bases and the J gene lost 9 bases, with 5 bases spanning the gap. Per germline, CDR1 WSHSY and CDR2 SAAADI. CDR3 length: 10 residues. The CDR3: CASSDGKAFF. CDR3 in DNA: TGCGCCAGCAGTGACGGGAAAGCTTTCTTT.

The chain couples TRBV7-2 to TRBJ2-7, with no clear D. Germline lookup yields CDR1 SGHTA and CDR2 FQGNSA. The V end lost 5 bases, the J end lost 10 bases, and 18 bases lay between the germline ends. The CDR3 runs to 13 residues. The CDR3 DNA reads as TGTGCCAGCAGCACGATCGGACCCTATGTCCAGTACTTC. Translated, it gives CASSTIGPYVQYF.

V and J are TRBV25-1 and TRBJ2-1; no reliable D call. Germline V gene sequence: CDR1 MGHDK, CDR2 SYGVNS. V lost 3 bases and J 4 bases, leaving 1 base between the germline ends. The CDR3 runs to 11 residues. CDR3 in DNA: TGTGCCAGCAGTGATTACAATGAGCAGTTCTTC. It yields the protein CASSDYNEQFF.

The chain joins TRBV24-1 to TRBJ2-7; D not resolved. The germline gives CDR1 KGHDR, CDR2 SFDVKD. CDR3 length: 12 amino acids. Trimming took 3 bases from V and 3 from J, leaving 5 bases between them. The CDR3 region is CATSDHNYEQYF. The DNA of the CDR3 is TGTGCCACCAGTGATCACAACTACGAGCAGTACTTC.

A few counts support this clonotype. As DNA, the CDR3 is TGTGCCAGCAGCGGGTCGAACACCGGGGAGCTGTTTTTT. It encodes CASSGSNTGELFF. This chain joins TRBV6-4 and TRBJ2-2; no clear D gene. Per germline, CDR1 MRHNA and CDR2 SNTAGT. The length of the CDR3 is 13 residues. Trimming removed 6 bases from V and 0 bases from J, with 5 bases in between.

The chain carries TRBV24-1 and TRBJ2-1; TRBD2 might be the D (6 bases). The germline V gene encodes CDR1 KGHDR and CDR2 SFDVKD. The CDR3 totals 15 residues. V lost 4 bases and J 9 bases, leaving 18 bases between the germline ends. The DNA of the CDR3 is TGTGCCACCAGTGACCCGGGAGTACAGAGGAGTGAGCAGTTCTTC. Amino acid sequence: CATSDPGVQRSEQFF.

The genes are TRBV29-1 and TRBJ2-3; the match to TRBD2 covers 10 bases. V lost 7 bases and J lost 2; bases outside the gene matches: 15. This CDR3 has 17 residues. Germline V gene data show CDR1 as SQVTM and CDR2 as ANQGSEA. The CDR3 bases are TGCAGCGCCGAACTTGGGGCTAGCGGGAGTATCACAGATACGCAGTATTTT. Its translation is CSAELGASGSITDTQYF.